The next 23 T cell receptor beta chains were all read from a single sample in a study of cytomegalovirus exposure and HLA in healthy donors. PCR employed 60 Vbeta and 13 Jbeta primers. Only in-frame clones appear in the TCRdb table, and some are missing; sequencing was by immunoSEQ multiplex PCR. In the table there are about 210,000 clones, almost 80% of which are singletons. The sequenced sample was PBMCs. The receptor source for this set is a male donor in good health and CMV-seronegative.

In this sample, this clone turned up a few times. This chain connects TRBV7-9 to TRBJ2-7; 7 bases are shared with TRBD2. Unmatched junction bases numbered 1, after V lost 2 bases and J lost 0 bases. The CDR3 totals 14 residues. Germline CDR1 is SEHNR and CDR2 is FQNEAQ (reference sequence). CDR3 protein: CASSLPSGSYEQYF. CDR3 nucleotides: TGTGCCAGCAGCTTACCTAGCGGCTCCTACGAGCAGTACTTC.

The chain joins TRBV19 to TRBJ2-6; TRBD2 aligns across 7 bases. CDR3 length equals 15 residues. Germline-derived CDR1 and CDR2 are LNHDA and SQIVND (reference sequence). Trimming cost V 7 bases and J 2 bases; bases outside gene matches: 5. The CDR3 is CASTTRGAGANVLTF. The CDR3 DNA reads TGTGCCAGTACTACCCGGGGGGCTGGGGCCAACGTCCTGACTTTC.

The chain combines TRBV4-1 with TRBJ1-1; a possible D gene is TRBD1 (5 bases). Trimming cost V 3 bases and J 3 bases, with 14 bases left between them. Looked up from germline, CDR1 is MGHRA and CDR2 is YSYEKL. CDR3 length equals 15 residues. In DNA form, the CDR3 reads TGCGCCAGCAGCCAGACAGTGTTTGGGGACACTGAAGCTTTCTTT. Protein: CASSQTVFGDTEAFF.

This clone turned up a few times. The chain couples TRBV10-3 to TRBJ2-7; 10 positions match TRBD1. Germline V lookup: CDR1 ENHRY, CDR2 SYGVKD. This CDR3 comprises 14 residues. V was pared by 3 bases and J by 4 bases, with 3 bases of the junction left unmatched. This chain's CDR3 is CAISDGDRGYEQYF. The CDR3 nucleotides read TGTGCCATCAGTGATGGGGACAGGGGTTACGAGCAGTACTTC.

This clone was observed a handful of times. The CDR3, as DNA: TGTGCCAGCAGCAGTCCGGGACAGCGGAACTATGGCTACACCTTC. This codes for CASSSPGQRNYGYTF. V and J are TRBV5-4 and TRBJ1-2, with 7 bases identical to TRBD1. The CDR3 is 15 residues long. The V and J ends lost 4 bases and 2 bases, in that order; junction bases with no gene match: 8. Per germline, CDR1 SGHNT and CDR2 YYREEE (reference sequence).

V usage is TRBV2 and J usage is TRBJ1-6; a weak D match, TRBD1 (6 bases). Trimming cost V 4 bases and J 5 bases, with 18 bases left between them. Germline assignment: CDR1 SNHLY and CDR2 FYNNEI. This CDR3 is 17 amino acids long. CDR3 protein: CASSGLFQGRDNSPLHF. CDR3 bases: TGTGCCAGCAGTGGGTTATTTCAGGGGCGTGATAATTCACCCCTCCACTTT.

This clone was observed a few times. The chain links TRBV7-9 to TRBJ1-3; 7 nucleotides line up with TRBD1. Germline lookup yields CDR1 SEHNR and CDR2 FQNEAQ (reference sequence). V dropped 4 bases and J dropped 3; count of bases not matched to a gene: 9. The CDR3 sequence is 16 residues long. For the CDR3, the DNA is TGTGCCAGCAGCTCGCTTTGGAGGGACAGTGGAAACACCATATATTTT. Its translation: CASSSLWRDSGNTIYF.

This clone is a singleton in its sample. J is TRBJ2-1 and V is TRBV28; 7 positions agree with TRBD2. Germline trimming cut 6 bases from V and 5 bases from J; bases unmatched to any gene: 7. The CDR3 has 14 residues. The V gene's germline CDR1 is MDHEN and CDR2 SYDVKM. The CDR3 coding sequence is TGTGCCAGCAGCCTTTGGGGGGGAGACAATGAGCAGTTCTTC. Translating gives CASSLWGGDNEQFF.

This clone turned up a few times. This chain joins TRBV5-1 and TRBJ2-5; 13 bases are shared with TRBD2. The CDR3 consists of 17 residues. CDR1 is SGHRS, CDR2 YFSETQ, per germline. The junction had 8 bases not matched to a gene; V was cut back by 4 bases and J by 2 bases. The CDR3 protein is CASSPRLAGGGQETQYF. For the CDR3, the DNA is TGCGCCAGCAGCCCCCGACTAGCGGGGGGCGGTCAAGAGACCCAGTACTTC.

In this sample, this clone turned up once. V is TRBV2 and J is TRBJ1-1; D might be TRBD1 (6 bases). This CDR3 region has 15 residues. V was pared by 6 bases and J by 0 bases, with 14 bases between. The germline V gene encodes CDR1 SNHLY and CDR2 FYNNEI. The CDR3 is CASRQGTLMNTEAFF. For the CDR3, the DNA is TGTGCCAGCAGGCAGGGGACCCTTATGAACACTGAAGCTTTCTTT.

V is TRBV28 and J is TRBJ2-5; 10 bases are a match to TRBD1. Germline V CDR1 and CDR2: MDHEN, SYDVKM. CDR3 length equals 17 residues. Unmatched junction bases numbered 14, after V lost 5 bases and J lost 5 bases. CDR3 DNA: TGTGCCAGCAGTACCGACCCGGGACAGGGGAATCGGGAGACCCAGTACTTC. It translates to CASSTDPGQGNRETQYF.

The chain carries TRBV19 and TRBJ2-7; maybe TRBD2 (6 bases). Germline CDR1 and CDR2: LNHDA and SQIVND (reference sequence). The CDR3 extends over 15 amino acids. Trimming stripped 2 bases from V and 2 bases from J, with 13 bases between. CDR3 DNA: TGTGCCAGTAGTATATTGTCTAGCGAGACCTACGAGCAGTACTTC. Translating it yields CASSILSSETYEQYF.

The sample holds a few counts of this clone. CDR3 sequence reads: CASSHPGQGGNTEAFF. DNA for the CDR3: TGTGCCAGCAGCCACCCGGGACAGGGGGGAAACACTGAAGCTTTCTTT. The chain joins TRBV4-2 to TRBJ1-1; the match to TRBD1 covers 11 bases. CDR1 is LGHNA, CDR2 YNFKEQ, per germline. This CDR3 has 16 amino acids. J gave up 2 bases and V 3 bases, and 5 bases lay outside the gene matches.

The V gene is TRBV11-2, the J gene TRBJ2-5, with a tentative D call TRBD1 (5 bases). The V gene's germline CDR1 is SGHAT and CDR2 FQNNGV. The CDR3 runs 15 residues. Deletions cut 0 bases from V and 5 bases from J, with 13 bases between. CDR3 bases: TGTGCCAGCAGCTTAGATACAGGTAGAATGGAGACCCAGTACTTC. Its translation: CASSLDTGRMETQYF.

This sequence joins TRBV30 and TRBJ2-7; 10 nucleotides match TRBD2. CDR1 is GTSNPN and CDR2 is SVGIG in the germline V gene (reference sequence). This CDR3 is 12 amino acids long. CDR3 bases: TGTGGTGTAGCGGGGGGCACCTACGAGCAGTACTTC. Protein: CGVAGGTYEQYF.

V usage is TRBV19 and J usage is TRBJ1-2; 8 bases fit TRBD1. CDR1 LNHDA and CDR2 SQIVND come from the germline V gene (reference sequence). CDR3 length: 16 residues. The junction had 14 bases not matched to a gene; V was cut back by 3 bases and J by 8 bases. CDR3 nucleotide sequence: TGTGCCAGTAGTATTTATACCCGGGACAGGAAGGACGGCTACACCTTC. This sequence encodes CASSIYTRDRKDGYTF.

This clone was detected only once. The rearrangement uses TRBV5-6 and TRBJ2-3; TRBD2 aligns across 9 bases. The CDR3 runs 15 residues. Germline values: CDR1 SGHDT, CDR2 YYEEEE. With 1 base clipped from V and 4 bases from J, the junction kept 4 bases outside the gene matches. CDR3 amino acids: CASSLWAGGPDTQYF. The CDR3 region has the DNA TGTGCCAGCAGCTTGTGGGCGGGAGGGCCAGATACGCAGTATTTT. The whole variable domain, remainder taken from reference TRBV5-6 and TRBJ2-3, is DAGVTQSPTHLIKTRGQQVTLRCSPKSGHDTVSWYQQALGQGPQFIFQYYEEEERQRGNFPDRFSGHQFPNYSSELNVNALLLGDSALYLCASSLWAGGPDTQYFGPGTRLTVL.

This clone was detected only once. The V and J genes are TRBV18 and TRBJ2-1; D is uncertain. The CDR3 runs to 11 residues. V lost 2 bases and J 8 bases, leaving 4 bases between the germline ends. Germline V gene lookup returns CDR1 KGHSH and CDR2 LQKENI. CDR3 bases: TGTGCCAGCTCACCAGCGGATGAGCAGTTCTTC. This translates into CASSPADEQFF.

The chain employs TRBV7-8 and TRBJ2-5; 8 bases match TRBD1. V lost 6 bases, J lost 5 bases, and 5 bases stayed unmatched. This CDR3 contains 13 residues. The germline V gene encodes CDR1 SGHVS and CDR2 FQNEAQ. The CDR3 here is CASRQGVVETQYF. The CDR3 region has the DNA TGTGCCAGCAGACAGGGGGTTGTGGAGACCCAGTACTTC.

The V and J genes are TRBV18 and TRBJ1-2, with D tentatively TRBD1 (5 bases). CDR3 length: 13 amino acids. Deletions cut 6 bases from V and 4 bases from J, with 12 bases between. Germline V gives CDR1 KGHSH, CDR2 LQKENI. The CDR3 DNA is TGTGCCAGCTCCCGGGGGGTGAGCTATGGCTACACCTTC. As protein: CASSRGVSYGYTF. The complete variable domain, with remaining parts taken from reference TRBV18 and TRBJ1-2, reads NAGVMQNPRHLVRRRGQEARLRCSPMKGHSHVYWYRQLPEEGLKFMVYLQKENIIDESGMPKERFSAEFPKEGPSILRIQQVVRGDSAAYFCASSRGVSYGYTFGSGTRLTVV.

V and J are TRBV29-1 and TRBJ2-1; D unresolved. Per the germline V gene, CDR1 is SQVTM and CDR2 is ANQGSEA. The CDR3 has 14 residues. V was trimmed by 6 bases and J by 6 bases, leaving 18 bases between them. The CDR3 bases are TGCAGCGTGAGATTAGATGCCATTGGCAATGAGCAGTTCTTC. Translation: CSVRLDAIGNEQFF.

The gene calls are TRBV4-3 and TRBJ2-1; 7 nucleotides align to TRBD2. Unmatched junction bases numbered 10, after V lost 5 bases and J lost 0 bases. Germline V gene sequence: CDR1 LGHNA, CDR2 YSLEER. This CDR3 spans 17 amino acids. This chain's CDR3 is CASSKTTLAASYNEQFF. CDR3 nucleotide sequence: TGCGCCAGCAGCAAAACGACTCTAGCGGCCTCCTACAATGAGCAGTTCTTC.

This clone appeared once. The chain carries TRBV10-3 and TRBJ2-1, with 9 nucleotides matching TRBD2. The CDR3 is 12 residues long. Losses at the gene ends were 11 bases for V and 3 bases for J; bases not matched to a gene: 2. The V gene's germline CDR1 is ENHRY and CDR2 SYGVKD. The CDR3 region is CAASGVYNEQFF. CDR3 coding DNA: TGTGCCGCTAGCGGGGTCTACAATGAGCAGTTCTTC.